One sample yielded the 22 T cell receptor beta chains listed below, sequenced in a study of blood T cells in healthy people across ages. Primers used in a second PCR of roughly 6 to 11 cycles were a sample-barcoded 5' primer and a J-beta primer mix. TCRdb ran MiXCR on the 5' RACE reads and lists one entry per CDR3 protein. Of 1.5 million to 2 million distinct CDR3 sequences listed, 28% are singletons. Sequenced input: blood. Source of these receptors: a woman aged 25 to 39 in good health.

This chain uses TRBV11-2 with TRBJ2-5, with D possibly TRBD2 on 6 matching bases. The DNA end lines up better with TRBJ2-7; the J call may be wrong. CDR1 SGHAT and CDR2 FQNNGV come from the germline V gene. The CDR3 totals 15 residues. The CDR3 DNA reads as TGTGCCAGCAGCTTGGGCGGGATTAGTAACAGCGAGCAGTACTTC. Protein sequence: CASSLGGISNSEQYF.

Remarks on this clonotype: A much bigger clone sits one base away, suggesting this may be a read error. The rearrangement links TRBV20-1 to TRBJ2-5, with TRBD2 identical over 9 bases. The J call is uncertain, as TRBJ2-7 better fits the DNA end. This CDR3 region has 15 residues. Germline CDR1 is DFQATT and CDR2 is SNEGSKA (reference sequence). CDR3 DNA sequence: TGCAGTGCCACCACCTCTAGCGGGAACCGATACGAGCAGTACTTC. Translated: CSATTSSGNRYEQYF.

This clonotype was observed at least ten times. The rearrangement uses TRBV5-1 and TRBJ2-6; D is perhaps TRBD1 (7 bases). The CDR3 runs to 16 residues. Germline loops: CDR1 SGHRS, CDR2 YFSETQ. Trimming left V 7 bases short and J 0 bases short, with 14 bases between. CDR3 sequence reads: CASRYQGGSGANVLTF. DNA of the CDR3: TGCGCCAGCCGATACCAGGGGGGCTCTGGGGCCAACGTCCTGACTTTC.

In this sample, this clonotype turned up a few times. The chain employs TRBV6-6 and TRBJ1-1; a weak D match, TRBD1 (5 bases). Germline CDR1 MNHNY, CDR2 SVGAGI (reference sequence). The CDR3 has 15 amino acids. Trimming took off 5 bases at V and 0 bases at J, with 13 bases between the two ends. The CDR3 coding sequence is TGTGCCAGCAGTACTCCGGGGGACCTGAACACTGAAGCTTTCTTT. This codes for CASSTPGDLNTEAFF.

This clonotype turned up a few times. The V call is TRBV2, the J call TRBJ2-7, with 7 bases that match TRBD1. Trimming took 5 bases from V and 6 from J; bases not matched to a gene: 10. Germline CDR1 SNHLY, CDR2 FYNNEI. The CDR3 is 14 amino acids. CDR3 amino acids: CASSPGQLLSEQYF. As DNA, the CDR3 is TGTGCCAGCAGTCCGGGACAGCTATTGTCCGAGCAGTACTTC.

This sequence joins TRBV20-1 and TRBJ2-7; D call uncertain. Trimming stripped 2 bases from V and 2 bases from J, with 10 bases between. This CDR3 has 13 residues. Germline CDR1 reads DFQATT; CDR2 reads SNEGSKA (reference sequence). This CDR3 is CSARMAVTYEQYF. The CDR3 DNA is TGCAGTGCTAGAATGGCGGTAACCTACGAGCAGTACTTC.

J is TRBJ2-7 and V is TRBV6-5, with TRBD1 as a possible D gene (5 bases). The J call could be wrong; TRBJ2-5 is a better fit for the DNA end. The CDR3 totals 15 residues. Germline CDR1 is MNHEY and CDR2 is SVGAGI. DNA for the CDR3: TGTGCCAGCAGTTACGAGGCACCAGGGTTAGAGACCCAGTACTTC. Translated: CASSYEAPGLETQYF.

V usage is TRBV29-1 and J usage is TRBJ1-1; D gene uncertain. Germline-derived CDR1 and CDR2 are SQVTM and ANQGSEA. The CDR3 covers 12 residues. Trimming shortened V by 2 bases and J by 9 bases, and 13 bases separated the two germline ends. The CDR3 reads CSVEPGEEKAFF. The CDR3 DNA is TGCAGCGTTGAACCCGGGGAAGAAAAAGCTTTCTTT. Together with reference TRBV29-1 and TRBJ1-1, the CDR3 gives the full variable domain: SAVISQKPSRDICQRGTSLTIQCQVDSQVTMMFWYRQQPGQSLTLIATANQGSEATYESGFVIDKFPISRPNLTFSTLTVSNMSPEDSSIYLCSVEPGEEKAFFGQGTRLTVV.

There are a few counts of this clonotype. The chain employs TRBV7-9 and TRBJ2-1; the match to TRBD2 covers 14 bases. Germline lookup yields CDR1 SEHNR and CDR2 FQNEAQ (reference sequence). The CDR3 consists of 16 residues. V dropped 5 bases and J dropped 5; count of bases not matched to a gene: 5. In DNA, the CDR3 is TGTGCCAGCAGCCAGACTAGCGGGAGGGGGCACAATGAGCAGTTCTTC. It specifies CASSQTSGRGHNEQFF.

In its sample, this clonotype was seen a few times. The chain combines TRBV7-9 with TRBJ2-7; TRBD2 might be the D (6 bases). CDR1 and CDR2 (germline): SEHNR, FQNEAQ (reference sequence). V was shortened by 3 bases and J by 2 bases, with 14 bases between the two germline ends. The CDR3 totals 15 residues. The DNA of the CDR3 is TGTGCCAGCAGCTTTTTTAGCGGAAGAGCCTACGAGCAGTACTTC. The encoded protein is CASSFFSGRAYEQYF.

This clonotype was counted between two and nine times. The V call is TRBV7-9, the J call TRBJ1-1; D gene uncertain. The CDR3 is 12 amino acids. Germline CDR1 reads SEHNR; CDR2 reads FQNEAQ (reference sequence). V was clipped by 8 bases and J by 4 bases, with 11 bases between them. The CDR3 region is CASRQEGTEAFF. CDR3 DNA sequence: TGTGCCAGCCGACAAGAGGGCACTGAAGCTTTCTTT.

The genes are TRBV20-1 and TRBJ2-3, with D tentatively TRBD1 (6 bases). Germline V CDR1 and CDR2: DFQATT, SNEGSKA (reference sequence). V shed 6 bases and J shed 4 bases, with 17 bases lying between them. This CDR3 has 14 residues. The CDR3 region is CSAFQDSGADTQYF. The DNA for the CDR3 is TGCAGTGCCTTCCAGGACAGTGGGGCAGATACGCAGTATTTT.

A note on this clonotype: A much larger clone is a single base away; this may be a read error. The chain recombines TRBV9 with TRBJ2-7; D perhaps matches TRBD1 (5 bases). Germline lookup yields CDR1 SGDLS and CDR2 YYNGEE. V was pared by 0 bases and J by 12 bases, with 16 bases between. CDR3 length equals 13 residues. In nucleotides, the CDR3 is TGTGCCAGCAGCGTAGAGGTGGGGATGGGGCGGTACTTC. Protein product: CASSVEVGMGRYF. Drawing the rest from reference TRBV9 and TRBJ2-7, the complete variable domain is DSGVTQTPKHLITATGQRVTLRCSPRSGDLSVYWYQQSLDQGLQFLIQYYNGEERAKGNILERFSAQQFPDLHSELNLSSLELGDSALYFCASSVEVGMGRYFGPGTRLTVT.

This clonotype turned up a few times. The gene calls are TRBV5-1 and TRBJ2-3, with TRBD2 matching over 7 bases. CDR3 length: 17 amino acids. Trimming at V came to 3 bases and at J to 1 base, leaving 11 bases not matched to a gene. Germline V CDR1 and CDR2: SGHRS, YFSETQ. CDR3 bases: TGCGCCAGCAGCTCTAGCCAGGTGGCGGGGGGCACAGATACGCAGTATTTT. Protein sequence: CASSSSQVAGGTDTQYF.

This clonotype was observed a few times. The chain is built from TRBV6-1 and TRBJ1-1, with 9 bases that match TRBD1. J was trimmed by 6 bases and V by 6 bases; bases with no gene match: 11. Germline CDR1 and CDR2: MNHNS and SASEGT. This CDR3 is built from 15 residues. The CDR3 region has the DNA TGTGCCAGCAGAATACAGGGGGCGGGAATCCCTGAAGCTTTCTTT. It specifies CASRIQGAGIPEAFF.

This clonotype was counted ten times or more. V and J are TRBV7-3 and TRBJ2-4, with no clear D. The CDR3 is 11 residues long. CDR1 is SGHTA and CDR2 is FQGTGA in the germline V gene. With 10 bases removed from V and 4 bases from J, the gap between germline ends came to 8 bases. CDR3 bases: TGTGCCATTTCGCCGAAAAACATTCAGTACTTC. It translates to CAISPKNIQYF.

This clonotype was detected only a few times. The CDR3 region is CASSAGQKNTEAFF. For the CDR3, the DNA is TGCGCCAGCAGCGCGGGACAAAAGAACACTGAAGCTTTCTTT. The chain joins TRBV5-1 to TRBJ1-1; perhaps TRBD1 as D (6 bases). From germline, CDR1 is SGHRS and CDR2 YFSETQ. V dropped 4 bases and J dropped 1 base, with 11 bases sitting between them. The CDR3 has 14 amino acids.

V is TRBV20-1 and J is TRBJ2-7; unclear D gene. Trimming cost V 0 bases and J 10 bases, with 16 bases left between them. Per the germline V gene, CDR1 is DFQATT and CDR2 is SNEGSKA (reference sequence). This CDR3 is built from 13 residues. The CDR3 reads CSARDPLLFAQYF. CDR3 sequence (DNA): TGCAGTGCTAGAGATCCCCTTCTATTCGCCCAGTACTTC.

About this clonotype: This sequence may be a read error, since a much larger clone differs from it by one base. As DNA, the CDR3 is TGCAGCGTTGATCATGCCACAGACGAGCAGTTCTTC. Translated: CSVDHATDEQFF. The chain carries TRBV29-1 and TRBJ2-1; D remains ambiguous. Germline CDR1 SQVTM, CDR2 ANQGSEA. The CDR3 extends over 12 amino acids. Trimming cost V 3 bases and J 10 bases, with 13 bases left between them.

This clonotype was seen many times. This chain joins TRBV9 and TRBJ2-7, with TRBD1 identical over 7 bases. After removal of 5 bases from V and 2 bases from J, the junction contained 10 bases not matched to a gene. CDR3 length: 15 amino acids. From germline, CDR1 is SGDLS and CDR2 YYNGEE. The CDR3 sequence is CASSESGTAPYEQYF. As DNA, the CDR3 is TGTGCCAGCAGTGAATCCGGGACAGCCCCCTACGAGCAGTACTTC.

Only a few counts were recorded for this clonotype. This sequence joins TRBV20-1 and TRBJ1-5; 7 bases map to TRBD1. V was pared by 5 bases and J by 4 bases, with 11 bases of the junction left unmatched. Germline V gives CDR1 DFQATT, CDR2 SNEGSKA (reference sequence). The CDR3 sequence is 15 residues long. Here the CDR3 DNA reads TGCAGTGCTCGAAGTACCGGGACAGCTAATCAGCCCCAGCATTTT. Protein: CSARSTGTANQPQHF.

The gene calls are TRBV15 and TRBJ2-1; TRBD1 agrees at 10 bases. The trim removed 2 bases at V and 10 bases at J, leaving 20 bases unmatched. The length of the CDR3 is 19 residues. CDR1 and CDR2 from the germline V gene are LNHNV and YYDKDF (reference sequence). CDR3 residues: CATSRQTPGGQGPHSEQFF. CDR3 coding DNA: TGTGCCACCAGCAGACAAACCCCAGGGGGACAGGGGCCCCACAGCGAGCAGTTCTTC.